This T cell receptor beta chain was retrieved from a study of blood T cell repertoires in COVID-19. Measured with immunoSEQ multiplex PCR; TCRdb has only the in-frame clones, and not every one. The sample yields tens of thousands of clones, 75% to 90% seen once. This clone appeared a single time. Sequencing input: peripheral blood. The clonotype originates from a human donor in a cohort sampled during active COVID-19.

CDR3 sequence (DNA): TGTGCCAGCAGTGGGCGACTAGCGGGGGGGCCCAATGAGCAGTTCTTC. The encoded protein is CASSGRLAGGPNEQFF. This chain links TRBV6-1 with TRBJ2-1; TRBD2 aligns across 14 bases. The V gene's germline CDR1 is MNHNS and CDR2 SASEGT. This CDR3 region has 16 residues. The V and J ends lost 4 bases and 6 bases, in that order; junction bases with no gene match: 5.